The 26 T cell receptor beta chains presented below share a single source sample, sequenced in a study of T cells in Graves' hyperthyroidism and ophthalmopathy. Amplification yielded TCR beta CDR3 regions, with RNA transcripts as the source. Using the HTBI primer set, a first-round RT-PCR was run on the TCR CDR3. TCRdb independently ran MiXCR on the multiplex PCR reads; one entry per CDR3 protein. The sample lists 480,000 or so distinct CDR3 sequences, 35% to 50% occurring once. The sequencing input was peripheral blood or thyroid tissue (not recorded which). The origin of the receptors is an adult woman with Graves' disease, either hyperthyroidism or ophthalmopathy (not recorded which).

V is TRBV24-1 and J is TRBJ2-6; possible D gene TRBD1, 6 bases. The germline gives CDR1 KGHDR, CDR2 SFDVKD. The CDR3 contains 17 residues. V lost 12 bases and J 0 bases, leaving 20 bases between the germline ends. The CDR3, as DNA: TGTGCCTGGAGTGGATCGAACAGGGTCTCTGGGGCCAACGTCCTGACTTTC. Translated: CAWSGSNRVSGANVLTF.

This clonotype was counted a single time. The junction does not match germline at one end; this may be a read error. V is TRBV7-3 and J is TRBJ2-7; tentative D call: TRBD2 (5 bases). The germline V gene encodes CDR1 SGHTA and CDR2 FQGTGA. This CDR3 comprises 13 residues. The CDR3, as DNA: TGTGCCAGCAGCCGCCTTGGTTCTGGGGAGCTGTACTTC. Its translation is CASSRLGSGELYF. Based on the CDR3 plus reference TRBV7-3 and TRBJ2-7, the full variable domain is GAGVSQTPSNKVTEKGKYVELRCDPISGHTALYWYRQSLGQGPEFLIYFQGTGAADDSGLPNDRFFAVRPEGSVSTLKIQRTERGDSAVYLCASSRLGSGELYFGPGTRLTVT.

This clonotype was recorded a few times. A single base separates this from a much larger clone, so it may be a read error. This chain uses TRBV3-1 with TRBJ2-2; a possible D gene is TRBD1 (6 bases). Germline-derived CDR1 and CDR2 are LGHDT and YNNKEL (reference sequence). Trimming left V 5 bases short and J 1 base short, with 8 bases between. This CDR3 region has 14 residues. The CDR3, as DNA: TGTGCCAGCAGCAAGGGACAGAACACCGGGGAGCTGTTTTTT. The encoded protein is CASSKGQNTGELFF.

The table lists this clonotype with many counts. This rearrangement joins TRBV15 to TRBJ1-2; 9 bases map to TRBD1. Per the germline V gene, CDR1 is LNHNV and CDR2 is YYDKDF (reference sequence). CDR3 size: 16 residues. Trimming at V came to 0 bases and at J to 4 bases, leaving 6 bases not matched to a gene. The CDR3, as DNA: TGTGCCACCAGCAGAGATCCCGGACAGGGGAGCTATGGCTACACCTTC. Its translation is CATSRDPGQGSYGYTF.

This clonotype was detected a few times. This chain connects TRBV15 to TRBJ2-5, with D possibly being TRBD2 (6 bases). Trimming removed 0 bases at V and 6 bases at J, with 14 bases between. Germline CDR1 and CDR2: LNHNV and YYDKDF (reference sequence). This CDR3 has 15 residues. The CDR3 region is CATSRDRGFGKTQYF. In nucleotides, the CDR3 is TGTGCCACCAGCAGAGATCGGGGGTTCGGGAAGACCCAGTACTTC. Full variable domain (remainder filled in from reference TRBV15 and TRBJ2-5): DAMVIQNPRYQVTQFGKPVTLSCSQTLNHNVMYWYQQKSSQAPKLLFHYYDKDFNNEADTPDNFQSRRPNTSFCFLDIRSPGLGDTAMYLCATSRDRGFGKTQYFGPGTRLLVL.

The rearrangement links TRBV7-9 to TRBJ2-7, with D perhaps matching TRBD1 (6 bases). The germline V gene has CDR1 SEHNR and CDR2 FQNEAQ (reference sequence). This CDR3 is 14 amino acids long. V dropped 3 bases and J dropped 3 bases, with 12 bases sitting between them. The CDR3 region has the DNA TGTGCCAGCAGCTTGCAGGGGATGAACTACGAGCAGTACTTC. This encodes CASSLQGMNYEQYF. Full variable domain (outside the CDR3, taken from reference TRBV7-9 and TRBJ2-7): DTGVSQNPRHKITKRGQNVTFRCDPISEHNRLYWYRQTLGQGPEFLTYFQNEAQLEKSRLLSDRFSAERPKGSFSTLEIQRTEQGDSAMYLCASSLQGMNYEQYFGPGTRLTVT.

The sample holds many counts of this clonotype. V gene TRBV2 combines with J gene TRBJ2-5; 9 bases map to TRBD2. CDR3 length equals 15 residues. Losses at the gene ends were 7 bases for V and 5 bases for J; bases not matched to a gene: 11. Germline V gives CDR1 SNHLY, CDR2 FYNNEI. CDR3 amino acids: CASTTIAGVGETQYF. The CDR3 DNA reads as TGTGCCAGCACAACCATAGCGGGAGTGGGGGAGACCCAGTACTTC.

A note on this clonotype: This clone may be a read error of a much larger clone one base away. The chain employs TRBV6-6 and TRBJ1-3; D is perhaps TRBD1 (6 bases). The ends were cut back, 1 base at V and 0 bases at J, with 10 bases in the middle. This CDR3 contains 16 residues. Germline loops: CDR1 MNHNY, CDR2 SVGAGI (reference sequence). DNA of the CDR3: TGTGCCAGCAGTTACTTCGAGGGGGGCTCTGGAAACACCATATATTTT. Protein sequence: CASSYFEGGSGNTIYF.

This clonotype was recorded a few times. The V and J genes are TRBV12-3 or TRBV12-4 and TRBJ2-5; 7 bases agree with TRBD2. This CDR3 is 16 amino acids long. J lost 2 bases, V lost 5 bases, and 11 bases had no gene match. Here the CDR3 DNA reads TGTGCCAGCAGTCTTCAAGGGCTAGCGGAACAAGAGACCCAGTACTTC. Translation: CASSLQGLAEQETQYF.

This clonotype was counted only a few times. The CDR3 nucleotides are TGTGCCACGGAGGGGGGTGAAAAACTGTTTTTT. This encodes CATEGGEKLFF. The chain couples TRBV2 to TRBJ1-4; D is perhaps TRBD1 (6 bases). CDR1 SNHLY and CDR2 FYNNEI come from the germline V gene. The CDR3 runs 11 residues. Trimming removed 10 bases at V and 7 bases at J, with 10 bases between.

The chain employs TRBV7-9 and TRBJ1-2, with a possible D match to TRBD1 (5 bases). With 5 bases removed from V and 1 base from J, the gap between germline ends came to 8 bases. CDR3 length: 13 amino acids. Germline-derived CDR1 and CDR2 are SEHNR and FQNEAQ (reference sequence). The CDR3 region has the DNA TGTGCCAGCAGCGACAGTGATAACTATGGCTACACCTTC. Translated, it gives CASSDSDNYGYTF.

The table lists this clonotype with many counts. This sequence joins TRBV29-1 and TRBJ2-2, with D possibly TRBD2 on 5 matching bases. The CDR3 has 13 amino acids. The germline CDR1 and CDR2 sequences are SQVTM and ANQGSEA. The V gene lost 5 bases and the J gene lost 4 bases, with 11 bases spanning the gap. CDR3 DNA sequence: TGCAGCGTTCTGGGAGATTCCACCGGGGAGCTGTTTTTT. Protein: CSVLGDSTGELFF.

The chain employs TRBV5-6 and TRBJ2-7; TRBD2 aligns across 11 bases. The junction had 4 bases not matched to a gene; V was cut back by 0 bases and J by 5 bases. CDR3 length equals 15 residues. Germline V CDR1 and CDR2: SGHDT, YYEEEE. The DNA of the CDR3 is TGTGCCAGCAGCTTGGGGCTAGCGGGAGGTGACGAGCAGTACTTC. Its translation is CASSLGLAGGDEQYF.

This clonotype turned up a few times. Here the CDR3 DNA reads TGTGCCTGGAGCCCGGACAGGGCTCGGACACCCCTCCACTTT. Its translation: CAWSPDRARTPLHF. The rearrangement uses TRBV30 and TRBJ1-6; 8 bases line up with TRBD1. Germline CDR1 GTSNPN, CDR2 SVGIG (reference sequence). The CDR3 has 14 amino acids. J gave up 11 bases and V 3 bases, and 9 bases lay outside the gene matches.

J is TRBJ2-5 and V is TRBV4-1, with unresolved D. V lost 0 bases and J 4 bases, leaving 9 bases between the germline ends. The CDR3 extends over 14 amino acids. CDR1 and CDR2 (germline): MGHRA, YSYEKL. The CDR3 DNA sequence: TGCGCCAGCAGCCAAGATAGGCAAACAGAGACCCAGTACTTC. It encodes CASSQDRQTETQYF.

V usage is TRBV9 and J usage is TRBJ1-2; no firm D call. CDR1 and CDR2 (germline): SGDLS, YYNGEE. This CDR3 contains 18 residues. Trimming removed 0 bases from V and 0 bases from J, with 18 bases in between. Written as DNA, the CDR3 is TGTGCCAGCAGCGTAGATCAGGCCGGGGTAGAAGCTAACTATGGCTACACCTTC. As protein: CASSVDQAGVEANYGYTF.

This clonotype was detected a few times. The genes are TRBV7-9 and TRBJ2-5; no definite D call. The CDR3 is 13 amino acids. Germline CDR1 is SEHNR and CDR2 is FQNEAQ (reference sequence). V lost 5 bases to trimming and J lost 0 bases, with 7 bases between them. In DNA, the CDR3 is TGTGCCAGCAGCCACCGGGACCAAGAGACCCAGTACTTC. Translated: CASSHRDQETQYF.

The J gene is TRBJ2-7, the V gene TRBV7-2; D is unresolved. The CDR3 contains 16 residues. Germline V CDR1 and CDR2: SGHTA, FQGNSA. The ends were cut back, 5 bases at V and 7 bases at J, with 24 bases in the middle. The CDR3 is CASSPTRGRVGKEQYF. The CDR3 DNA reads as TGTGCCAGCAGCCCCACGAGAGGACGGGTGGGCAAAGAGCAGTACTTC.

The gene calls are TRBV7-8 and TRBJ1-6, with D possibly matching TRBD1 (6 bases). The length of the CDR3 is 15 residues. Germline V lookup: CDR1 SGHVS, CDR2 FQNEAQ. Trimming shortened V by 5 bases and J by 7 bases, and 15 bases separated the two germline ends. DNA of the CDR3: TGTGCCAGCAGCCTCCCGGTGACAGGCAATTCACCCCTCCACTTT. Protein: CASSLPVTGNSPLHF.

Ten or more counts support this clonotype. This chain joins TRBV12-3 or TRBV12-4 and TRBJ1-1; D ambiguous. The CDR3 spans 13 residues. V lost 2 bases, J lost 7 bases, and 11 bases lay in between. CDR3 in amino acids: CASSLKANREAFF. DNA of the CDR3: TGTGCCAGCAGTTTAAAAGCCAATCGTGAAGCTTTCTTT.

This clonotype was detected many times. The chain uses TRBV6-6 and TRBJ2-5, with 7 bases matching TRBD2. Germline loops: CDR1 MNHNY, CDR2 SVGAGI (reference sequence). Trimming at V came to 2 bases and at J to 1 base, leaving 1 base not matched to a gene. The CDR3 contains 14 residues. The CDR3 sequence: CASSYGGSQETQYF. For the CDR3, the DNA is TGTGCCAGCAGTTACGGCGGGAGCCAAGAGACCCAGTACTTC.

This clonotype was detected many times. The chain links TRBV29-1 to TRBJ2-5; D gene unclear. Trimming took off 6 bases at V and 5 bases at J, with 7 bases between the two ends. The V gene's germline CDR1 is SQVTM and CDR2 ANQGSEA. The CDR3 length is 10 residues. CDR3 amino acids: CSVRRETQYF. In DNA form, the CDR3 reads TGCAGCGTGCGAAGGGAGACCCAGTACTTC.

Details on this clonotype: One end of the junction is discordant with germline, which a read error may explain. The chain joins TRBV29-1 to TRBJ2-7; TRBD2 aligns across 7 bases. Germline V gene lookup returns CDR1 SQVTM and CDR2 ANQGSEA. This CDR3 has 13 residues. The CDR3 DNA sequence: TGCAGCTTAGTGGGGGAGGGACCCTACGAGCAATACTTC. Its protein product is CSLVGEGPYEQYF.

This clonotype was recorded at least ten times. V gene TRBV6-5 combines with J gene TRBJ1-6; 7 positions agree with TRBD1. Germline-derived CDR1 and CDR2 are MNHEY and SVGAGI. This CDR3 contains 16 residues. Trimming removed 2 bases from V and 9 bases from J; junction bases left unmatched: 10. The CDR3 region is CASSYTGQAAGSPLHF. Written as DNA, the CDR3 is TGTGCCAGCAGTTACACCGGACAGGCGGCAGGTTCACCCCTCCACTTT.

This clonotype was found a few times. The chain recombines TRBV12-3 or TRBV12-4 with TRBJ1-1, with 8 bases identical to TRBD1. Trimming at V came to 6 bases and at J to 1 base, leaving 7 bases not matched to a gene. This CDR3 has 15 residues. CDR3 DNA sequence: TGTGCCAGCAGCAAAGAGGGGACAGGGAACACTGAAGCTTTCTTT. It is translated as CASSKEGTGNTEAFF.

This clonotype was found many times. The chain has TRBV10-3 and TRBJ1-4; 9 bases map to TRBD1. The CDR3 extends over 14 amino acids. Germline CDR1 reads ENHRY; CDR2 reads SYGVKD. V trimming: 6 bases; J trimming: 8 bases; junction bases outside the gene matches: 7. The CDR3 region is CAISNRGLGEKLFF. CDR3 sequence (DNA): TGTGCCATCAGCAACAGGGGGCTTGGAGAAAAACTGTTTTTT.